The rows below give T cell receptor beta chains drawn from one sample of a study of shared clonotypes between healthy human individuals. TCRdb's copy holds only in-frame clones and misses some; the assay was immunoSEQ multiplex PCR. The repertoire holds millions of clones, with approximately 93% as singletons. Sample: naive CD4+ T cells from PBMCs. The receptors derive from a man aged 18 to 29 in good health. Some clones in this sample may be carry-over from other donors' samples. The CDR3 runs from the conserved cysteine through the conserved F or W. The order of the fields is D gene, CDR3 length, V gene, J gene, clone size, CDR3 DNA, CDR3 protein. A D gene is named only where the DNA matches it firmly. Clone sizes are given selectively: once, few, many, or a class where the clone is expanded.

-	15	TRBV7-8	TRBJ2-6	once	TGTGCCAGCAGCCTACGGACAGCTGGGGCCAACGTCCTGACTTTC	CASSLRTAGANVLTF
-	15	TRBV5-1	TRBJ1-5	-	TGCGCCAGCAGCTTGGCTGGAGGGATTCAGCAGCCCCAGCATTTT	CASSLAGGIQQPQHF
-	17	TRBV4-2	TRBJ2-3	-	TGTGCCAGCAGCCCCGGTCCCAGCGGAGCCGGCACAGATACGCAGTATTTT	CASSPGPSGAGTDTQYF
-	15	TRBV4-1	TRBJ1-2	-	TGCGCCAGCAGCCATATCGGACCGGGTTATACGGGCTACACCTTC	CASSHIGPGYTGYTF
TRBD1	16	TRBV5-4	TRBJ1-2	once	TGTGCCAGCAGCCATGCCGCCTCAGGGGGGGACAGTGGCTACACCTTC	CASSHAASGGDSGYTF
-	14	TRBV29-1	TRBJ1-2	-	TGCAGCGTTGGCCCCAAATACAGCGATTATGGCTACACCTTC	CSVGPKYSDYGYTF
TRBD2	15	TRBV10-3	TRBJ2-1	-	TGTGCCGCTAGAGACCAAGCGGGAGGGGGCAATGAGCAGTTCTTC	CAARDQAGGGNEQFF
-	14	TRBV5-4	TRBJ2-7	-	TGTGCCAGCAGCCCTGGGGCCGCATCCTACGAGCAGTACTTC	CASSPGAASYEQYF
-	9	TRBV2	TRBJ2-1	-	TGTGCCAGAGGAAATGAGCAGTTCTTC	CARGNEQFF
-	11	TRBV20-1	TRBJ2-5	-	TGCAGTGCTCCCTGGGGGAAGACCCAGTACTTC	CSAPWGKTQYF
TRBD2	13	TRBV5-6	TRBJ2-4	-	TGTGCCAGCAGCTCCCTCGGGGGGAACATTCAGTACTTC	CASSSLGGNIQYF
TRBD1	15	TRBV10-1	TRBJ1-1	-	TGCGCCAGCAGTGGCGGACAGGGGCCGAACACTGAAGCTTTCTTT	CASSGGQGPNTEAFF
TRBD1	18	TRBV9	TRBJ1-2	-	TGTGCCAGCAGCACACCATCACTAGACAGGGGAGAGACCTATGGCTACACCTTC	CASSTPSLDRGETYGYTF
TRBD2	16	TRBV9	TRBJ2-3	-	TGTGCCAGCAGCGTAGCACTAGCGGGAGTTACAGATACGCAGTATTTT	CASSVALAGVTDTQYF
-	16	TRBV7-2	TRBJ2-1	-	TGTGCCAGCAGCTTAGTCGGTAGCGGTCCCTACAATGAGCAGTTCTTC	CASSLVGSGPYNEQFF
-	15	TRBV4-1	TRBJ1-1	-	TGCGCCAGCAGCCAAGATTTTCAGGCGAACACTGAAGCTTTCTTT	CASSQDFQANTEAFF
-	15	TRBV7-2	TRBJ2-7	-	TGTGCCAGCAGCCCCGGGGGCAGGCGTACCTACGAGCAGTACTTC	CASSPGGRRTYEQYF
-	16	TRBV9	TRBJ2-3	-	TGTGCCAGCAGCGCCCGGTACGGGAGTGGAACAGATACGCAGTATTTT	CASSARYGSGTDTQYF
-	15	TRBV28	TRBJ1-4	-	TGTGCCAGCAGTCTAGATGTTGTAGGGGTGGAAAAACTGTTTTTT	CASSLDVVGVEKLFF
-	14	TRBV18	TRBJ2-5	once	TGTGCCAGCTCACCGGGACCTCAAAGGGGGACCCAGTACTTC	CASSPGPQRGTQYF
-	15	TRBV29-1	TRBJ1-2	-	TGCAGCGTTGAAGACGGGACACCTGGGGGCTATGGCTACACCTTC	CSVEDGTPGGYGYTF
-	14	TRBV6-5	TRBJ1-3	-	TGTGCCAGCAGTTACGCAGGTGCTGGAAACACCATATATTTT	CASSYAGAGNTIYF
TRBD1	15	TRBV6-1	TRBJ2-1	-	TGTGCCAGCAGTGAAGCGGCAACAGGGGATAGGAAGCAGTTCTTC	CASSEAATGDRKQFF
-	14	TRBV6-6	TRBJ2-7	few	TGTGCCAGCAGTTACTCCGGGACCTCCTACGAGCAGTACTTC	CASSYSGTSYEQYF
-	16	TRBV6-4	TRBJ2-1	once	TGTGCCAGCAGTGACTCCTACAGGGCCTCCGACAATGAGCAGTTCTTC	CASSDSYRASDNEQFF
-	17	TRBV28	TRBJ1-5	-	TGTGCCAGCAGTTTAGGGCATCCCAGTTATTGGAATCAGCCCCAGCATTTT	CASSLGHPSYWNQPQHF
-	15	TRBV19	TRBJ1-2	few	TGTGCCAGTCAACCCTGGGGACAAGCGAACTATGGCTACACCTTC	CASQPWGQANYGYTF
-	13	TRBV29-1	TRBJ2-5	once	TGCAGCGTTGTTCTTGGGGGTGGGGAGACCCAGTACTTC	CSVVLGGGETQYF
TRBD1	14	TRBV28	TRBJ2-7	-	TGTGCCAGCAGTTCCAGGGGGCCTCCCTACGAGCAGTACTTC	CASSSRGPPYEQYF
TRBD2	16	TRBV15	TRBJ2-1	once	TGTGCCACCAGCAGGACTAGCGGAGGGATTTACAATGAGCAGTTCTTC	CATSRTSGGIYNEQFF
-	14	TRBV28	TRBJ1-5	-	TGTGCCAGCAGTGCGCCTGGGTCGAATCAGCCCCAGCATTTT	CASSAPGSNQPQHF
TRBD2	15	TRBV6-1	TRBJ2-1	-	TGTGCCAGCAACAAAGGGACTACCCCAAGCCATGAGCAGTTCTTC	CASNKGTTPSHEQFF
-	14	TRBV6-1	TRBJ1-5	once	TGTGCCAGCAGGGGGACGAGGACCGCCGGGCCCCAGCATTTT	CASRGTRTAGPQHF
-	18	TRBV4-3	TRBJ2-3	-	TGCGCCAGCAGCCAAGATTGGGGGGGACAAGATCGAGGGGATACGCAGTATTTT	CASSQDWGGQDRGDTQYF
-	14	TRBV7-9	TRBJ1-1	-	TGTGCCAGCAGCTTAGAACTGCTGAACACTGAAGCTTTCTTT	CASSLELLNTEAFF
-	14	TRBV15	TRBJ2-7	-	TGTGCCACCAGCAGAGTGGAGACAGACTACGAGCAGTACTTC	CATSRVETDYEQYF
TRBD1	18	TRBV19	TRBJ2-3	once	TGTGCCAGTGGATCTGCCTTGACAGGGGGATGGAGCACAGATACGCAGTATTTT	CASGSALTGGWSTDTQYF
TRBD1	16	TRBV5-8	TRBJ1-5	-	TGTGCCAGCAGCTTGGGAGGGGGCAGGAGCAATCAGCCCCAGCATTTT	CASSLGGGRSNQPQHF
-	16	TRBV4-2	TRBJ2-7	-	TGTGCCAGCAGCCAACCCGGGACCCTCCTGGGTTACGAGCAGTACTTC	CASSQPGTLLGYEQYF
-	17	TRBV9	TRBJ2-2	-	TGTGCCAGCACCACCTGGGGTGGGGTCGACGGGACCGGGGAGCTGTTTTTT	CASTTWGGVDGTGELFF
-	12	TRBV6-1	TRBJ2-5	-	TGTGCCAGCAGTGAAGCCGCGGAGACCCAGTACTTC	CASSEAAETQYF
TRBD2	15	TRBV6-6	TRBJ2-7	-	TGTGCCAGCAGACGAGGACTAGCGGAGAGTTACGAGCAGTACTTC	CASRRGLAESYEQYF
-	12	TRBV7-6	TRBJ2-7	-	TGTGCCAGCAGCCCAAGTTCTTACGAGCAGTACTTC	CASSPSSYEQYF
TRBD2	14	TRBV5-1	TRBJ2-7	-	TGCGCCAGCGCGACTAGCGGGGAGTTCTACGAGCAGTACTTC	CASATSGEFYEQYF
TRBD2	13	TRBV29-1	TRBJ2-5	-	TGCAGCGTCACCGGGACTAGCCAAGAGACCCAGTACTTC	CSVTGTSQETQYF
-	15	TRBV28	TRBJ2-7	once	TGTGCCAGCAGTTTACCAGGGAAGAGGGGCTACGAGCAGTACTTC	CASSLPGKRGYEQYF
TRBD1	16	TRBV25-1	TRBJ1-5	-	TGTGCCAGCAGTGCGACAGGGGGCGCTTCCAATCAGCCCCAGCATTTT	CASSATGGASNQPQHF